This T cell receptor beta chain was recovered during a study of T cell responses to AZD1222 COVID-19 vaccine. Measured with immunoSEQ multiplex PCR; TCRdb has only the in-frame clones, and not every one. The repertoire holds more than 150,000 clones, with almost 95% as singletons. Points on this clone: Its antigen is unidentified.

The CDR3 extends over 12 amino acids. Trimming pared 2 bases from V and 4 bases from J, leaving 5 bases between. Germline V gives CDR1 MDHEN, CDR2 SYDVKM. Overall study findings and caveats: Repertoire samples came only from after the peak T cell response.

The sequence was obtained from an adult in good health. Sequenced here: peripheral blood, sampled on day 0 of AZD1222 vaccination. The rearrangement joins TRBV28 to TRBJ1-1; D uncertain. This chain's CDR3 is CASSLGATEAFF. CDR3 nucleotide sequence: TGTGCCAGCAGTTTAGGCGCCACTGAAGCTTTCTTT.